Reported below is one T cell receptor (beta chain). The antigen remains undetermined. The data originate from a study of cytomegalovirus exposure and HLA in healthy donors. Notes on the study in general: Later analysis identified a missense DCLRE1C variant that was linked to TCR beta V- and J-gene trimming.

PCR employed 60 Vbeta and 13 Jbeta primers. Here immunoSEQ multiplex PCR was the method, and the copy in TCRdb shows in-frame clones only, minus some. The data contain approximately 170,000 clones, less than 85% of them singletons. CDR3 length: 17 residues. Per the germline V gene, CDR1 is SGHAT and CDR2 is FQNNGV. Healthy individuals who donated bone marrow served as the donors. Sequencing input: PBMCs. This chain uses TRBV11-2 with TRBJ2-5, with 8 positions matching TRBD1. The J call could be wrong; TRBJ2-7 is a better fit for the DNA end. The TCR comes from a boy aged 2 to 10 in good health and CMV-seronegative. CDR3: CASRQNLPGQEGYEQYF. The CDR3 nucleotides are TGTGCCAGCAGGCAAAACCTCCCGGGACAGGAAGGCTACGAGCAGTACTTC.